A single sample gave rise to the 16 T cell receptor beta chains below, sequenced in a study of control samples from healthy donors and cancer patients. Data came from immunoSEQ multiplex PCR; TCRdb stores just in-frame clones and leaves some out. This sample has some 100,000 clones, with roughly 92% found just once. Sequenced sample: blood. The receptors shown here come from a human donor in good health. The donor label of this sample is uncertain.

This clone has just a few counts. The chain uses TRBV19 and TRBJ1-3; 7 nucleotides match TRBD1. V shed 4 bases, J shed 0 bases, and the junction held 18 bases outside the gene matches. The CDR3 has 20 amino acids. Germline V gene data show CDR1 as LNHDA and CDR2 as SQIVND (reference sequence). The DNA of the CDR3 is TGTGCCAGTAGTACTCGACGCCATTGGCAGGGGGTGAACTCTGGAAACACCATATATTTT. Translation gives CASSTRRHWQGVNSGNTIYF.

V and J are TRBV30 and TRBJ2-7; D is possibly TRBD2 (6 bases). V lost 0 bases to trimming and J lost 0 bases, with 15 bases between them. Germline CDR1 and CDR2: GTSNPN and SVGIG (reference sequence). The CDR3 length is 16 residues. CDR3 loop: CAWSVINDGGSYEQYV. The CDR3 DNA reads as TGTGCCTGGAGTGTAATTAACGACGGGGGCTCCTACGAGCAGTACGTC.

This sequence joins TRBV6-1 and TRBJ2-2; a weak D match, TRBD1 (6 bases). The germline gives CDR1 MNHNS, CDR2 SASEGT. Deletions cut 2 bases from V and 6 bases from J, with 13 bases between. The CDR3 is made up of 15 amino acids. CDR3 loop: CASSERQAGAGELFF. For the CDR3, the DNA is TGTGCCAGCAGTGAAAGACAGGCAGGGGCCGGGGAGCTGTTTTTT.

The chain uses TRBV12-3 or TRBV12-4 and TRBJ1-2, with D possibly TRBD1 on 6 matching bases. Trimming removed 3 bases at V and 9 bases at J, with 11 bases between. The CDR3 loop spans 12 amino acids. The CDR3 nucleotides are TGTGCCAGCAGTTTGCGGGGGCTAAGCTACACCTTC. Protein product: CASSLRGLSYTF.

This chain links TRBV7-9 with TRBJ1-4, with no clear D. V lost 5 bases to trimming and J lost 3 bases, with 10 bases between them. The length of the CDR3 is 14 residues. CDR1 and CDR2 (germline): SEHNR, FQNEAQ (reference sequence). CDR3 in amino acids: CASSPPRPNEKLFF. DNA of the CDR3: TGTGCCAGCAGCCCCCCTCGGCCTAATGAAAAACTGTTTTTT.

This clone was recorded once. The chain links TRBV7-8 to TRBJ2-5; D is uncertain. This CDR3 has 11 residues. Germline loops: CDR1 SGHVS, CDR2 FQNEAQ. V dropped 3 bases and J dropped 5 bases, with 4 bases sitting between them. The CDR3 loop reads CASSLKETQYF. CDR3 DNA: TGTGCCAGCAGCTTGAAGGAGACCCAGTACTTC.

The V and J genes are TRBV3-1 (or the pseudogene TRBV3-2) and TRBJ2-7, with no clear D. The CDR3 is 13 residues long. Germline V gene sequence: CDR1 LGHDT, CDR2 YNNKEL (reference sequence). Trimming left V 0 bases short and J 6 bases short, with 9 bases between. The CDR3 loop is CASSQEENAEQYF. The CDR3 DNA follows: TGTGCCAGCAGCCAAGAAGAGAACGCCGAGCAGTACTTC.

V is TRBV24-1 and J is TRBJ1-1, with TRBD1 as a possible D gene (5 bases). The CDR3 is 14 residues long. CDR1 and CDR2 from the germline V gene are KGHDR and SFDVKD. V shed 4 bases and J shed 5 bases, with 13 bases lying between them. The CDR3 DNA follows: TGTGCCACCAGTGACACGGGGGACTCAACTGAAGCTTTCTTT. Encoded protein: CATSDTGDSTEAFF.

The rearrangement uses TRBV2 and TRBJ1-5, with a weak D call TRBD1 (5 bases). V was shortened by 5 bases and J by 0 bases, with 11 bases between the two germline ends. The CDR3 contains 15 residues. CDR1 and CDR2 (germline): SNHLY, FYNNEI. CDR3 coding DNA: TGTGCCAGCAGTCGGGACCCCGATAGCAATCAGCCCCAGCATTTT. This encodes CASSRDPDSNQPQHF.

DNA for the CDR3: TGTGCCTGGAGGAGGCAGGGGTATGGCTACACCTTC. This sequence encodes CAWRRQGYGYTF. The rearrangement joins TRBV30 to TRBJ1-2; tentative D call: TRBD1 (6 bases). Between the trimmed V and J ends, which lost 3 bases and 5 bases, there was a span of 10 bases. The V gene's germline CDR1 is GTSNPN and CDR2 SVGIG (reference sequence). The CDR3 runs to 12 residues.

The chain joins TRBV7-2 to TRBJ2-3, with 7 bases fitting TRBD2. CDR3 length: 16 amino acids. V was clipped by 2 bases and J by 2 bases; unmatched bases: 7. Per germline, CDR1 SGHTA and CDR2 FQGNSA. The CDR3 protein is CASSLFGGGATDTQYF. CDR3 nucleotide sequence: TGTGCCAGCAGCTTATTCGGCGGGGGAGCCACAGATACGCAGTATTTT.

The chain has TRBV5-6 and TRBJ2-5; the match to TRBD1 covers 7 bases. Trimming removed 1 base from V and 5 bases from J; junction bases left unmatched: 8. The CDR3 spans 15 residues. CDR1 and CDR2 (germline): SGHDT, YYEEEE. This CDR3 reads CASSLTTTGEETQYF. The CDR3 nucleotides are TGTGCCAGCAGCTTGACCACCACAGGGGAGGAGACCCAGTACTTC.

This chain uses TRBV5-1 with TRBJ1-1; D gene ambiguous. Germline-derived CDR1 and CDR2 are SGHRS and YFSETQ. V lost 0 bases and J 11 bases, leaving 20 bases between the germline ends. The CDR3 loop spans 15 amino acids. The CDR3 DNA reads TGCGCCAGCAGCTTGGAATTGGGGAGAAACTCGGTGGCTTTCTTT. Residues: CASSLELGRNSVAFF.

V and J are TRBV12-3 or TRBV12-4 and TRBJ1-6; no clear D gene. V was clipped by 7 bases and J by 10 bases, with 14 bases between them. The CDR3 is 13 amino acids. The DNA of the CDR3 is TGTGCCAGCACCAACTCGGGAGGGTCACCCCTCCACTTT. This encodes CASTNSGGSPLHF.

The chain carries TRBV24-1 and TRBJ1-4, with 7 bases fitting TRBD1. The CDR3 is 16 amino acids. V lost 4 bases and J lost 7; bases outside the gene matches: 11. Germline V CDR1 and CDR2: KGHDR, SFDVKD. DNA for the CDR3: TGTGCCACCAGTGACATAAACAGGGGATGGAGTGAAAAACTGTTTTTT. The encoded protein is CATSDINRGWSEKLFF.

This sequence joins TRBV9 and TRBJ2-2; TRBD1 matches 9 bases. The junction had 10 bases not matched to a gene; V was cut back by 6 bases and J by 1 base. Germline lookup yields CDR1 SGDLS and CDR2 YYNGEE. The CDR3 spans 17 residues. CDR3 DNA: TGTGCCAGCAACCCTACTCCGGGACAGGGGAACACCGGGGAGCTGTTTTTT. Protein sequence: CASNPTPGQGNTGELFF.